These 8 T cell receptor beta chains originate from one sample sequenced in a study of blood T cell repertoires in COVID-19. This table comes from immunoSEQ multiplex PCR, and its TCRdb copy is limited to in-frame clones, with some not included. Of 100,000 to 150,000 clones listed, approximately 68% were seen once; the top ten hold over 2%. The specimen was peripheral blood. These TCRs come from a woman aged 70-85 years with acute or convalescent COVID-19.

In this sample, this clone turned up a few times. The junction differs from germline at one of its ends, possibly a read error. The gene calls are TRBV7-7 and TRBJ1-4; 10 positions match TRBD1. Germline V gene sequence: CDR1 SSHAT, CDR2 FNYEAQ (reference sequence). The CDR3 is made up of 19 amino acids. Written as DNA, the CDR3 is TGTGCTAGCAGCTTGTTCGGGACAGGGGAAGGGGCAACTAATGAAAAACTGTTTTTT. Its protein product is CASSLFGTGEGATNEKLFF.

CDR3 coding DNA: TGTGCCAGCAGTTCTTATGGACTAGCGGGAGGTGAGCAGTACTTC. Protein sequence: CASSSYGLAGGEQYF. The chain joins TRBV27 to TRBJ2-7; 14 nucleotides agree with TRBD2. Germline trimming cut 4 bases from V and 7 bases from J; bases unmatched to any gene: 6. Germline loops: CDR1 MNHEY, CDR2 SMNVEV (reference sequence). This CDR3 is built from 15 residues.

A few counts support this clone. The rearrangement uses TRBV3-1 (or the pseudogene TRBV3-2) and TRBJ2-1; D gene uncertain. Germline CDR1 and CDR2: LGHDT and YNNKEL (reference sequence). The CDR3 runs to 17 residues. V gave up 0 bases and J gave up 0 bases, with 12 bases separating them. The CDR3 sequence is CASSQDLGLRSYNEQFF. CDR3 DNA: TGTGCCAGCAGCCAAGATCTTGGCCTTCGCTCCTACAATGAGCAGTTCTTC.

This sequence joins TRBV28 and TRBJ2-5; the D gene is possibly TRBD1 (5 bases). Per the germline V gene, CDR1 is MDHEN and CDR2 is SYDVKM. Trimming cost V 8 bases and J 1 base, with 11 bases left between them. CDR3 length: 13 residues. For the CDR3, the DNA is TGTGCCAGCCTCCAGGGCAGCCAAGAGACCCAGTACTTC. This sequence encodes CASLQGSQETQYF. Combining the CDR3 with reference TRBV28 and TRBJ2-5 gives the whole variable domain DVKVTQSSRYLVKRTGEKVFLECVQDMDHENMFWYRQDPGLGLRLIYFSYDVKMKEKGDIPEGYSVSREKKERFSLILESASTNQTSMYLCASLQGSQETQYFGPGTRLLVL.

This clone was seen a few times. This chain connects TRBV7-2 to TRBJ2-3; 11 positions match TRBD2. This CDR3 is built from 17 residues. Germline values: CDR1 SGHTA, CDR2 FQGNSA. Trimming removed 5 bases from V and 6 bases from J; junction bases left unmatched: 13. In nucleotides, the CDR3 is TGTGCCAGCAGCGTCCGGCTAGCGGGGGGATTGCGGGATACGCAGTATTTT. Amino acids: CASSVRLAGGLRDTQYF.

This clone appeared a single time. Written as DNA, the CDR3 is TGTGCCAGCAGTGAATGGGGACAGGTCAATGAGCAGTTCTTC. It codes for CASSEWGQVNEQFF. The rearrangement uses TRBV25-1 and TRBJ2-1; 8 nucleotides match TRBD1. The V segment lost 1 base and the J segment 6 bases; nucleotides outside the gene matches: 2. CDR1 and CDR2 from the germline V gene are MGHDK and SYGVNS. The CDR3 runs 14 residues.

The rearrangement links TRBV4-1 to TRBJ2-3, with D perhaps matching TRBD1 (5 bases). The CDR3 consists of 15 residues. Germline-derived CDR1 and CDR2 are MGHRA and YSYEKL. The ends were cut back, 1 base at V and 0 bases at J, with 8 bases in the middle. The CDR3 loop reads CASSQGQMSTDTQYF. The CDR3 bases are TGCGCCAGCAGCCAAGGACAGATGAGCACAGATACGCAGTATTTT.

This chain links TRBV27 with TRBJ1-4, with 9 bases matching TRBD1. CDR1 is MNHEY, CDR2 SMNVEV, per germline (reference sequence). The CDR3 loop spans 14 amino acids. After removal of 5 bases from V and 5 bases from J, the junction contained 3 bases not matched to a gene. CDR3 sequence: CASSRDRGNEKLFF. The CDR3 nucleotides are TGTGCCAGCAGTCGCGACAGGGGGAATGAAAAACTGTTTTTT.